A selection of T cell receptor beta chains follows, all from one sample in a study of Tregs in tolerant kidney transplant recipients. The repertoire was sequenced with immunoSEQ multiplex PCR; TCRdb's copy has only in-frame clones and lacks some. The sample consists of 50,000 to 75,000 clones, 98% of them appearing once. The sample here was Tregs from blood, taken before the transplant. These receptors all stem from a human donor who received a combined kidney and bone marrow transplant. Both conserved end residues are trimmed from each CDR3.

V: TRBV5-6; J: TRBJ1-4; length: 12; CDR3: ASSPRGSREKLF
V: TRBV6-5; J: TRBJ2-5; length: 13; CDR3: ASSYSRGRAETQY
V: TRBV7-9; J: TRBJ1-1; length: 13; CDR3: ASSPKGQMNTEAF
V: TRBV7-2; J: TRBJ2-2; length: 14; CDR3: ASSLVATSGTGELF
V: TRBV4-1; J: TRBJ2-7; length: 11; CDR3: ASSQSWAHEQY
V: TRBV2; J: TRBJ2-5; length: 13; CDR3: ASSEEGWGGETQY
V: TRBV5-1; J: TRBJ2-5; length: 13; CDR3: ASSSGTTVKETQY
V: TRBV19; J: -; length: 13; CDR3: ASSILVAETYEQY
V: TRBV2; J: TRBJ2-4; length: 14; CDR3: ASIGITTEGKNIQY
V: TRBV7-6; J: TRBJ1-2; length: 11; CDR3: ASSLTGRGGYT
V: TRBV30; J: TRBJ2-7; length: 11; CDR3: AWRGTRGHEQY
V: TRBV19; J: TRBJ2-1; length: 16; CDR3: ASSIVGWTGGVFNEQF